The text below deals with one TCR beta chain. Its antigen is not yet known. Nothing much larger sits one base from this clone, and base qualities are not available. The sample originates from a study of shared clonotypes between healthy human individuals (dated by TCRdb to about 2020). Study-wide context: A few men and two women, aged 18 to 49 years, made up the cohort. For each donor, CD4 naive and CD4 memory were each run on three plates, CD8 naive on two plates, and CD8 memory on one plate. To estimate repertoire size and how much clonotype sharing occurs between individuals, the study deeply sequenced the blood TCR repertoires of about five healthy adults. To increase sequencing depth and limit assay-specific biases, TCR repertoire library preparation and sequencing were carried out by different laboratories using diverse techniques. Between about 0.8 and 8.9 billion PBMCs per donor were obtained by leukapheresis. Overall study results and their limits: Sampling was restricted to blood, and TCR repertoires in tissues likely differ from the TCR repertoires found in blood. Because the study included only a small number of donors, the genetic and exposure-history diversity represented was limited. Larger estimated clonotype richness was generally found for naive subsets than for memory subsets. Clonotypes shared by all four sorted-subset donors showed higher generation probabilities than non-shared clonotypes. Across a few donors, approximately 4.6% of naive CD4, roughly 3.3% of naive CD8, about 2.3% of memory CD4, and over 0.35% of memory CD8 clonotypes were shared. Based on pairwise subsampling, the degree of clonotype sharing among donors was expected to be affected by sequencing depth. Rarefaction of sorted-subset datasets indicated incomplete sequencing despite the large sequencing depth.

The germline V gene provides CDR1 SGHRS and CDR2 YFSETQ. Including the terminal cysteine and phenylalanine, the CDR3 comprises 16 residues. The kept DNA is CDR3 alone, 48 bases in frame from the first base. Trimming costs V 4 bases and J 4 bases, and their ends lie 21 bases apart. The donors were healthy, HIV-negative adults who had no recently reported acute infections or vaccinations. Every donor was a Caucasian adult living in Nashville, Tennessee, USA. Magnetic negative selection was used to enrich CD4+ T cells, after which naive cells were positively selected on CD45RA and the negative fraction became the memory subset. Blood was obtained by leukapheresis, after which PBMCs were separated by Ficoll-Histopaque density gradient centrifugation and cryopreserved in liquid nitrogen vapor phase. Analytical flow cytometry was used to check the purity and quantity of every magnetically sorted T cell population. Genomic DNA was isolated from every sorted fraction and measured by UV absorbance on a Nanodrop 2000c.

Using the deep immunoSEQ assay, TCR CDR3 regions were amplified from genomic DNA by multiplex PCR. For each cell subset, the extracted genomic DNA was distributed evenly across all wells of several immunoSEQ 96-well plates, and each plate served as one replicate. Each replicate PCR for sorted subsets received approximately 200 ng genomic DNA, equal to about 30,000 T cell genomes. The purified libraries were quantified using a Qubit 3.0 fluorometer, sized with a Bioanalyzer 2100, and then quantified again using the KAPA Library Quantification kit. A separate single-read 150-cycle Illumina NextSeq 550 flow cell was used to sequence each immunoSEQ 96-well plate. In the original analysis: Because only junctional sequences without quality scores were contained in the immunoSEQ output, filtering matching that applied to full-length reads could not be performed. Sequences were annotated with PyIR, a Python wrapper for IgBLAST v1.9, using IMGT germline references to assign V/J genes and CDR3. Reads were removed for weak V/J assignments (E-value above 1e-6), missing CDR3, stop codons, out-of-frame junctions, or ambiguous translated residues. V3J clonotypes were defined as sequences sharing the same inferred V gene, J gene, and CDR3 amino acid sequence. To compute the percentage overlap between repertoires, the number of shared unique clonotypes was divided by the size of the smaller repertoire. Richness of each repertoire was evaluated using RTK rarefaction, the Chao1 estimator, and Recon v2.1 estimates of unobserved clonotypes. Generation probabilities for all TCRbeta clonotypes obtained by the gDNA method from a handful of donors were computed using OLGA. This is the immuneACCESS table as TCRdb keeps it, with only in-frame sequences that have V and J called. A part of the clones is gone; compared with another copy, unresolved V genes explain less than half, and the rest is unexplained. The V and J calls and clone size are taken from that table; D and trimming were inferred from the DNA. Within this sample are 2 million to 2.5 million clones, with under 97% of them counted one time only. Roughly 0.13% of the sample comes from the top ten.

Sequencing was performed on naive CD4+ T cells sorted from blood. Per the publication, the cell subset or site label means: CD45RA+ positively selected. The TCR comes from a man between 18 and 29 years old in good health. The sequence is built from TRBV5-1 and TRBJ2-7, with TRBD1 as a weak D call on 6 bases. The DNA is as follows: TGCGCCAGCAGCCCGACCTTACAGGGAGCTGGGTACGAGCAGTACTTC. Translated, it gives CASSPTLQGAGYEQYF.